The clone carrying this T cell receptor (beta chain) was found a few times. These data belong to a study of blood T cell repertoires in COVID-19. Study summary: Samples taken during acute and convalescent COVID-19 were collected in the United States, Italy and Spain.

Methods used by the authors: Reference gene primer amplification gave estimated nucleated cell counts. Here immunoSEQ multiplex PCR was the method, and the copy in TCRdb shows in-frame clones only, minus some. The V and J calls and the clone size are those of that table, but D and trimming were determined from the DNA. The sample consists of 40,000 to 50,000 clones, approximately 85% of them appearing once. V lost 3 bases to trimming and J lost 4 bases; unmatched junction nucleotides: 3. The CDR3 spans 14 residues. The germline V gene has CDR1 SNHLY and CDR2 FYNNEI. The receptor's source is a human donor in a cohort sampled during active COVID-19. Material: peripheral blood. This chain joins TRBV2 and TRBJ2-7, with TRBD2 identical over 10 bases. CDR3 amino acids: CASSDSGRGYEQYF. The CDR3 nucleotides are TGTGCCAGCAGTGACAGCGGGAGGGGGTACGAGCAGTACTTC.